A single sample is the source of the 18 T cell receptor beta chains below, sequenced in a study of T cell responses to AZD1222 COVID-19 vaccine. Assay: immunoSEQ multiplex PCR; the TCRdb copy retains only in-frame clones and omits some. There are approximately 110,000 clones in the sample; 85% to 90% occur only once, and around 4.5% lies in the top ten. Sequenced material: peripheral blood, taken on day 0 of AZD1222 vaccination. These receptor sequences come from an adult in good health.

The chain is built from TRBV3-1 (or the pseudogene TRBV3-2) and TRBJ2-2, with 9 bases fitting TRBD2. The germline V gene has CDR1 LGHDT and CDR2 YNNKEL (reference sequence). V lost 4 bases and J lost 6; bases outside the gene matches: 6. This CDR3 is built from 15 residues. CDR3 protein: CASSRQLAGAGELFF. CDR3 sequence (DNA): TGTGCCAGCAGCCGGCAGTTAGCGGGGGCCGGGGAGCTGTTTTTT.

CDR3 sequence: CASSHDRVDTEAFF. In nucleotides, the CDR3 is TGCGCCAGCAGTCATGACAGGGTCGACACTGAAGCTTTCTTT. The chain combines TRBV10-2 with TRBJ1-1; 7 bases are shared with TRBD1. With V trimmed by 5 bases and J by 3 bases, 6 bases remained unmatched. The CDR3 covers 14 residues. CDR1 is WSHSY and CDR2 is SAAADI in the germline V gene.

In DNA form, the CDR3 reads TGTGCCAGCAGTGAGACGTTACACACTGAAGCTTTCTTT. Its translation: CASSETLHTEAFF. V gene TRBV25-1 combines with J gene TRBJ1-1; no clear D gene. Trimming pared 3 bases from V and 3 bases from J, leaving 8 bases between. Germline values: CDR1 MGHDK, CDR2 SYGVNS. CDR3 length equals 13 residues.

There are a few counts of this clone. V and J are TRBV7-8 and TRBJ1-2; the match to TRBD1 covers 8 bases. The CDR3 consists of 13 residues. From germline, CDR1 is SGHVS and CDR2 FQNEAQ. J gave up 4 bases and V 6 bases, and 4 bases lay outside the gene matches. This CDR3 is CASSPDRGYGYTF. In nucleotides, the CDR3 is TGTGCCAGCAGTCCAGACAGGGGCTATGGCTACACCTTC. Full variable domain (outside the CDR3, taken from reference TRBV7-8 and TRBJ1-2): GAGVSQSPRYKVAKRGQDVALRCDPISGHVSLFWYQQALGQGPEFLTYFQNEAQLDKSGLPSDRFFAERPEGSVSTLKIQRTQQEDSAVYLCASSPDRGYGYTFGSGTRLTVV.

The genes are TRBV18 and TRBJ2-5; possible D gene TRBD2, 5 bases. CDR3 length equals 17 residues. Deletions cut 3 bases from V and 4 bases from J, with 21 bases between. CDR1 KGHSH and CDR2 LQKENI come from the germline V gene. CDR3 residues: CASSPQGLRGLRETQYF. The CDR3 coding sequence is TGTGCCAGCTCACCCCAAGGACTCAGAGGCCTTCGAGAGACCCAGTACTTC.

DNA for the CDR3: TGTGCCAGCAGCCAGCGGACTAGCGGGGGGAAGGGTACGCAGTATTTT. Translating it yields CASSQRTSGGKGTQYF. The chain links TRBV3-1 (or the pseudogene TRBV3-2) to TRBJ2-3; 14 bases map to TRBD2. Looked up from germline, CDR1 is LGHDT and CDR2 is YNNKEL (reference sequence). This CDR3 has 16 residues. Trimming took 3 bases from V and 8 from J; bases not matched to a gene: 7.

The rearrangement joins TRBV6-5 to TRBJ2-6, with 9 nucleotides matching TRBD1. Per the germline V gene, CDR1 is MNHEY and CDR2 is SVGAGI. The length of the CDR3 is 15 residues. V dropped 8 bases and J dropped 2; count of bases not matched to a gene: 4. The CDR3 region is CASQTGGAGANVLTF. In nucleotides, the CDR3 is TGTGCCAGCCAAACAGGGGGCGCTGGGGCCAACGTCCTGACTTTC.

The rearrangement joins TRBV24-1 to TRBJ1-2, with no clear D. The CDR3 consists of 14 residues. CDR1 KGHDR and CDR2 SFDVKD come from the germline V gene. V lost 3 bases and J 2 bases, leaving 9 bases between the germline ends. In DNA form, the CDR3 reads TGTGCCACCAGTGATCGAGGGTCCAACTATGGCTACACCTTC. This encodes CATSDRGSNYGYTF.

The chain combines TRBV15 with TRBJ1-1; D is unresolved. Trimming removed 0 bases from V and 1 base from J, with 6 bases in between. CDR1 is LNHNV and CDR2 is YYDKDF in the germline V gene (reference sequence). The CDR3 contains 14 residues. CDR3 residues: CATSRDSGNTEAFF. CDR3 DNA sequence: TGTGCCACCAGCAGAGATAGCGGGAACACTGAAGCTTTCTTT.

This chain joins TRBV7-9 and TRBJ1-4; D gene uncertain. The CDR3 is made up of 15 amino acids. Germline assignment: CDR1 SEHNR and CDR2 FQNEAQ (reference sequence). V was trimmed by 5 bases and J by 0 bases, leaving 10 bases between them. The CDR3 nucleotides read TGTGCCAGCAGCCCGACAAGATCAACTAATGAAAAACTGTTTTTT. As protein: CASSPTRSTNEKLFF.

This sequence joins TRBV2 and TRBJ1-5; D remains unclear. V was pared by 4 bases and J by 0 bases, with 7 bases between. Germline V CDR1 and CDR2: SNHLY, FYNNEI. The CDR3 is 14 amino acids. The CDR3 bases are TGTGCCAGCAGTGCGCTGGTTAGCAATCAGCCCCAGCATTTT. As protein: CASSALVSNQPQHF. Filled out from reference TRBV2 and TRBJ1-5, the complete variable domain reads EPEVTQTPSHQVTQMGQEVILRCVPISNHLYFYWYRQILGQKVEFLVSFYNNEISEKSEIFDDQFSVERPDGSNFTLKIRSTKLEDSAMYFCASSALVSNQPQHFGDGTRLSIL.

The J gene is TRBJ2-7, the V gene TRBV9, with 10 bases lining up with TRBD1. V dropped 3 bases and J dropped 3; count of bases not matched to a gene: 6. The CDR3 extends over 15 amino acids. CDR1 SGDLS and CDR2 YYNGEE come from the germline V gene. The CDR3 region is CASSGLGTGDYEQYF. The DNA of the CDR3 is TGTGCCAGCAGCGGCCTCGGGACAGGGGACTACGAGCAGTACTTC.

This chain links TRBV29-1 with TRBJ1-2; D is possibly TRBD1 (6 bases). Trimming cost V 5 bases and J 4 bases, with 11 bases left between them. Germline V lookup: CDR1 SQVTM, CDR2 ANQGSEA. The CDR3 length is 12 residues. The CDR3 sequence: CSVLDRFYGYTF. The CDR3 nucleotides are TGCAGCGTTCTGGACAGATTCTATGGCTACACCTTC.

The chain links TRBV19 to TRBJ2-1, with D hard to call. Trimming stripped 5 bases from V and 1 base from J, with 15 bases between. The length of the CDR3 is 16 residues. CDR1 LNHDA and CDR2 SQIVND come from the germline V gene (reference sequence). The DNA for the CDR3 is TGTGCCAGTAGTCCATTCGACTCGTTTTCCTACAATGAGCAGTTCTTC. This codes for CASSPFDSFSYNEQFF. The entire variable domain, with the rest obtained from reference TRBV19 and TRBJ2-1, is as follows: DGGITQSPKYLFRKEGQNVTLSCEQNLNHDAMYWYRQDPGQGLRLIYYSQIVNDFQKGDIAEGYSVSREKKESFPLTVTSAQKNPTAFYLCASSPFDSFSYNEQFFGPGTRLTVL.

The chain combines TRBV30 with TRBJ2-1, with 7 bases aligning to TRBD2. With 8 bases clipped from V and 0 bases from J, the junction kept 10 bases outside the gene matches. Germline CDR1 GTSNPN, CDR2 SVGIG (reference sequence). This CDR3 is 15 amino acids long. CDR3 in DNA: TGTGCCCGTACTGCGGGGGAAAGCTCCTACAATGAGCAGTTCTTC. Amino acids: CARTAGESSYNEQFF.

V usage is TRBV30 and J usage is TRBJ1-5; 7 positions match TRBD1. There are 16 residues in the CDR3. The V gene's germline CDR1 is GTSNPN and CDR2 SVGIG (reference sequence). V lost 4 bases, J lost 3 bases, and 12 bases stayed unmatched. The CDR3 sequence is CAWTSKGGADNQPQHF. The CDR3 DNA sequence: TGTGCCTGGACCTCAAAAGGGGGCGCGGACAATCAGCCCCAGCATTTT.

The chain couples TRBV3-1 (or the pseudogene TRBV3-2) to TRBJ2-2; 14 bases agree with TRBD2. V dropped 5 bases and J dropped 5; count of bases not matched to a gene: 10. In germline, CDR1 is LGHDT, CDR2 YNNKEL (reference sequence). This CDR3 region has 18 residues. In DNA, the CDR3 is TGTGCCAGCAGCTTACGACTAGCGGGGGGGCCAGAAACCGGGGAGCTGTTTTTT. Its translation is CASSLRLAGGPETGELFF.

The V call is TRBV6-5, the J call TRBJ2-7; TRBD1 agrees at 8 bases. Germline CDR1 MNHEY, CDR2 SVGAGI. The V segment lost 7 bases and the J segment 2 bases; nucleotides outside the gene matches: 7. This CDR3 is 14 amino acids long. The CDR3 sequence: CASTLQGVTYEQYF. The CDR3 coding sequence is TGTGCCAGCACTTTACAGGGGGTTACCTACGAGCAGTACTTC.